The 26 T cell receptor beta chains reported below all come from one sample, sequenced in a study of glioma-infiltrating T cells after dendritic cell vaccination. Here immunoSEQ multiplex PCR was the method, and the copy in TCRdb shows in-frame clones only, minus some. The sample includes almost 65,000 clones, 80% to 85% seen only once; the top ten take 9% to 10%. Source: blood, taken before dendritic cell vaccination. The receptors originated from a human donor with glioblastoma.

This clone showed up just a few times. This sequence joins TRBV10-1 and TRBJ1-5; D might be TRBD1 (6 bases). Trimming stripped 5 bases from V and 7 bases from J, with 12 bases between. The germline gives CDR1 WNHNN, CDR2 SYGVQD (reference sequence). This CDR3 comprises 13 residues. DNA of the CDR3: TGCGCCAGCAGTACCGGGACAAGGCAGCCCCAGCATTTT. Translation gives CASSTGTRQPQHF.

Only one count was recorded for this clone. The V call is TRBV2, the J call TRBJ2-5; D possibly corresponds to TRBD1 (5 bases). The germline gives CDR1 SNHLY, CDR2 FYNNEI. The CDR3 consists of 13 residues. Trimming took off 4 bases at V and 0 bases at J, with 6 bases between the two ends. CDR3: CASSGGHQETQYF. CDR3 DNA: TGTGCCAGCAGTGGGGGCCACCAAGAGACCCAGTACTTC.

The chain uses TRBV2 and TRBJ2-6; 11 bases map to TRBD1. After removal of 4 bases from V and 2 bases from J, the junction contained 1 base not matched to a gene. Germline V CDR1 and CDR2: SNHLY, FYNNEI. The CDR3 runs 16 residues. Here the CDR3 reads CASSGGQGAGANVLTF. CDR3 DNA: TGTGCCAGCAGTGGGGGACAGGGGGCTGGGGCCAACGTCCTGACTTTC.

The V gene is TRBV21-1, the J gene TRBJ1-2; the table's D call TRBD1 went unverified against the DNA. TRBV21-1 is a documented pseudogene. The CDR3 covers 15 residues. The CDR3 loop reads CASSRHLKGNYGYTF. The DNA of the CDR3 is TGTGCCAGCAGCAGACACTTAAAGGGGAACTATGGCTACACCTTC.

The V call is TRBV5-4, the J call TRBJ2-7; 8 nucleotides agree with TRBD1. The germline CDR1 and CDR2 sequences are SGHNT and YYREEE (reference sequence). With 5 bases clipped from V and 5 bases from J, the junction kept 9 bases outside the gene matches. The CDR3 sequence is 14 residues long. The CDR3 DNA reads as TGTGCCAGCAGTCGGCAGGGGGCGCGGGACGAGCAGTACTTC. Protein: CASSRQGARDEQYF.

On this clone itself: This same CDR3 is encoded by further DNA sequences in the sample. The chain's CDR3 is CASSLTVFYGYTF. The CDR3 DNA follows: TGCGCCAGCAGCTTAACAGTGTTTTATGGCTACACCTTC. The chain uses TRBV5-1 and TRBJ1-2; D is unresolved. In germline, CDR1 is SGHRS, CDR2 YFSETQ. V lost 2 bases and J lost 5, with 10 bases in between. The CDR3 covers 13 residues.

This rearrangement joins TRBV19 to TRBJ1-4; the D is unclear. The CDR3 is made up of 10 amino acids. The V gene lost 10 bases and the J gene lost 8 bases, with 8 bases spanning the gap. In germline, CDR1 is LNHDA, CDR2 SQIVND (reference sequence). CDR3 DNA sequence: TGTGCCACATCACAAGAAAAACTGTTTTTT. The encoded protein is CATSQEKLFF.

The J gene is TRBJ2-1, the V gene TRBV6-1, with a tentative D call TRBD1 (5 bases). V lost 7 bases to trimming and J lost 4 bases, with 8 bases between them. There are 12 residues in the CDR3. Germline V gene data show CDR1 as MNHNS and CDR2 as SASEGT. This CDR3 reads CASKGLYNEQFF. In nucleotides, the CDR3 is TGTGCCAGCAAGGGGCTTTACAATGAGCAGTTCTTC.

The genes are TRBV5-6 and TRBJ1-1, with TRBD1 matching 10 bases. Germline V gene sequence: CDR1 SGHDT, CDR2 YYEEEE. The CDR3 loop spans 16 amino acids. The V gene end was trimmed by 4 bases and the J gene end by 3 bases; junction bases not matched to a gene: 9. CDR3 protein: CASSQDRGWGDTEAFF. The DNA of the CDR3 is TGTGCCAGCAGCCAGGACAGGGGGTGGGGAGACACTGAAGCTTTCTTT.

V gene TRBV5-6 combines with J gene TRBJ1-3, with 9 bases fitting TRBD1. CDR3 size: 18 residues. Germline V lookup: CDR1 SGHDT, CDR2 YYEEEE. Trimming cost V 4 bases and J 0 bases; bases outside gene matches: 11. CDR3 loop: CASSGGGQGYFSGNTIYF. The CDR3 region has the DNA TGTGCCAGCAGCGGGGGGGGACAGGGATACTTCTCTGGAAACACCATATATTTT. Full variable domain (missing parts from reference TRBV5-6 and TRBJ1-3): DAGVTQSPTHLIKTRGQQVTLRCSPKSGHDTVSWYQQALGQGPQFIFQYYEEEERQRGNFPDRFSGHQFPNYSSELNVNALLLGDSALYLCASSGGGQGYFSGNTIYFGEGSWLTVV.

The J gene is TRBJ2-2, the V gene TRBV18; 8 bases map to TRBD1. Looked up from germline, CDR1 is KGHSH and CDR2 is LQKENI. Trimming took 3 bases from V and 4 from J; bases not matched to a gene: 13. The CDR3 loop spans 18 amino acids. The CDR3 DNA reads TGTGCCAGCTCACCCGACAGGGGTCCGGCGGGGAGCACCGGGGAGCTGTTTTTT. Translated, it gives CASSPDRGPAGSTGELFF.

This clone was seen a handful of times. The CDR3 sequence: CASRYGTGGNQPQHF. The DNA for the CDR3 is TGTGCCAGCAGATACGGGACAGGGGGCAATCAGCCCCAGCATTTT. The rearrangement links TRBV2 to TRBJ1-5; 10 bases match TRBD1. The ends lost 6 bases at V and 2 bases at J; junction bases unmatched: 4. The length of the CDR3 is 15 residues. Germline CDR1 SNHLY, CDR2 FYNNEI.

This chain connects TRBV18 to TRBJ1-1, with D possibly matching TRBD1 (5 bases). CDR1 KGHSH and CDR2 LQKENI come from the germline V gene. The CDR3 runs 16 residues. V lost 3 bases to trimming and J lost 5 bases, with 19 bases between them. The CDR3 loop is CASSPTGYGGKTEAFF. The CDR3 DNA is TGTGCCAGCTCACCGACGGGGTACGGGGGAAAGACTGAAGCTTTCTTT.

The chain recombines TRBV19 with TRBJ1-1, with no clear D. The CDR3 extends over 15 amino acids. V dropped 2 bases and J dropped 0 bases, with 10 bases sitting between them. Germline V gene data show CDR1 as LNHDA and CDR2 as SQIVND (reference sequence). The DNA for the CDR3 is TGTGCCAGTAGTATAAATGAGGTAGTGAACACTGAAGCTTTCTTT. It specifies CASSINEVVNTEAFF.

The chain is built from TRBV6-5 and TRBJ1-2, with D hard to call. Trimming removed 8 bases at V and 2 bases at J, with 9 bases between. The germline V gene has CDR1 MNHEY and CDR2 SVGAGI. This CDR3 comprises 12 residues. As DNA, the CDR3 is TGTGCCAGCCTCGAGGTCAACTATGGCTACACCTTC. It translates to CASLEVNYGYTF.

This clone was recorded only once. The V and J genes are TRBV6-6 and TRBJ2-3; D is unresolved. The CDR3 covers 11 residues. The germline V gene has CDR1 MNHNY and CDR2 SVGAGI (reference sequence). V was shortened by 5 bases and J by 7 bases, with 7 bases between the two germline ends. This chain's CDR3 is CASSATHTQYF. CDR3 in DNA: TGTGCCAGCAGTGCGACTCATACGCAGTATTTT.

The table lists this clone with a few counts. This rearrangement joins TRBV11-2 to TRBJ1-3, with a tentative D call TRBD1 (5 bases). The CDR3 runs to 16 residues. Germline V gives CDR1 SGHAT, CDR2 FQNNGV. The germline V and J ends were trimmed by 5 bases and 0 bases, with 14 bases remaining between them. The CDR3 sequence: CASSPTLGGSGNTIYF. The CDR3 DNA reads TGTGCCAGCAGCCCAACGTTGGGGGGCTCTGGAAACACCATATATTTT.

This sequence joins TRBV19 and TRBJ2-2; 7 bases are shared with TRBD1. With V trimmed by 8 bases and J by 5 bases, 8 bases remained unmatched. This CDR3 has 14 residues. Germline-derived CDR1 and CDR2 are LNHDA and SQIVND (reference sequence). The CDR3 coding sequence is TGTGCCAGTGGCCGGAACAGGGGTACCGGGGAGCTGTTTTTT. Amino acids: CASGRNRGTGELFF.

This clone was detected a few times. The rearrangement joins TRBV11-2 to TRBJ2-1, with 8 bases fitting TRBD2. V was pared by 5 bases and J by 8 bases, with 5 bases of the junction left unmatched. Germline V gene sequence: CDR1 SGHAT, CDR2 FQNNGV. The CDR3 totals 13 residues. DNA of the CDR3: TGTGCCAGCAGCCAAGGGACTAGTTATGAGCAGTTCTTC. It encodes CASSQGTSYEQFF. The variable domain in full, with the rest retrieved from reference TRBV11-2 and TRBJ2-1, is EAGVAQSPRYKIIEKRQSVAFWCNPISGHATLYWYQQILGQGPKLLIQFQNNGVVDDSQLPKDRFSAERLKGVDSTLKIQPAKLEDSAVYLCASSQGTSYEQFFGPGTRLTVL.

V usage is TRBV28 and J usage is TRBJ1-2, with D unclear. Trimming cost V 11 bases and J 2 bases, with 15 bases left between them. In germline, CDR1 is MDHEN, CDR2 SYDVKM. The CDR3 consists of 13 residues. The CDR3 reads CAHLGRGNYGYTF. The CDR3 coding sequence is TGTGCCCACCTGGGCAGAGGGAACTATGGCTACACCTTC.

The gene calls are TRBV11-2 and TRBJ2-1; no firm D call. This CDR3 has 13 residues. The germline V gene has CDR1 SGHAT and CDR2 FQNNGV. V was clipped by 2 bases and J by 8 bases, with 10 bases between them. DNA of the CDR3: TGTGCCAGCAGCTTACTCCCAGGATATGAGCAGTTCTTC. Its translation: CASSLLPGYEQFF.

The chain uses TRBV27 and TRBJ2-3; 7 bases fit TRBD1. CDR3 length: 13 residues. Trimming at V came to 6 bases and at J to 2 bases, leaving 2 bases not matched to a gene. Per germline, CDR1 MNHEY and CDR2 SMNVEV (reference sequence). CDR3 sequence (DNA): TGTGCCAGCAGGGGGACAGTCACAGATACGCAGTATTTT. It encodes CASRGTVTDTQYF.

The chain combines TRBV5-3 with TRBJ2-3, with 7 bases lining up with TRBD1. TRBV5-3 is designated an ORF whose function remains uncertain. CDR3 length: 16 amino acids. The junction had 5 bases not matched to a gene; V was cut back by 1 base and J by 0 bases. In DNA form, the CDR3 reads TGTGCCAGAAGCTTGATGGGACAGACTAGCACAGATACGCAGTATTTT. Translating it yields CARSLMGQTSTDTQYF.

The chain carries TRBV7-9 and TRBJ1-3; D is unclear. CDR1 and CDR2 (germline): SEHNR, FQNEAQ (reference sequence). The V end was cut by 5 bases, the J end by 2 bases, with 7 bases between. This CDR3 is 13 amino acids long. The DNA for the CDR3 is TGTGCCAGCAGCCCCGGGGCTGGAAACACCATATATTTT. Residues: CASSPGAGNTIYF.

This sequence joins TRBV10-2 and TRBJ2-3; a possible D gene is TRBD2 (7 bases). The CDR3 is 12 amino acids. Trimming cost V 10 bases and J 10 bases, with 18 bases left between them. CDR1 WSHSY and CDR2 SAAADI come from the germline V gene. CDR3 coding DNA: TGCGCCACCAGCCCCACCGGGGGGCCGCAGTATTTT. Protein sequence: CATSPTGGPQYF.

The J gene is TRBJ1-1, the V gene TRBV19, with TRBD1 as a possible D gene (5 bases). Germline loops: CDR1 LNHDA, CDR2 SQIVND (reference sequence). This CDR3 spans 13 amino acids. The V end was cut by 5 bases, the J end by 7 bases, with 14 bases between. CDR3 in amino acids: CASSVAWTNEAFF. The CDR3 bases are TGTGCCAGTAGTGTAGCGTGGACAAATGAAGCTTTCTTT.